This T cell receptor beta chain was documented in a study of blood T cells in healthy people across ages. Germline CDR1 reads SEHNR; CDR2 reads FQNEAQ (reference sequence). This CDR3 is 14 amino acids long. PCR was performed a second time for about 7 to 12 cycles using a sample-barcoded 5' primer and a J-beta primer mix. TCRdb reanalysed the 5' RACE reads using MiXCR and keeps one entry per CDR3 protein. Seen here are 1.5 million to 2 million distinct CDR3 sequences, around 50% observed once, and the top ten hold over 2%. The V gene is TRBV7-9, the J gene TRBJ2-4, with 8 bases matching TRBD2. The J call may be incorrect, as the DNA end agrees better with TRBJ2-7. The source of this sequence is a woman aged 40 to 50 in good health. Sequences were obtained from blood. In DNA form, the CDR3 reads TGTGCCAGCAGCCCGTTGGGACTAGGATACGAGCAGTACTTC. It is translated as CASSPLGLGYEQYF.